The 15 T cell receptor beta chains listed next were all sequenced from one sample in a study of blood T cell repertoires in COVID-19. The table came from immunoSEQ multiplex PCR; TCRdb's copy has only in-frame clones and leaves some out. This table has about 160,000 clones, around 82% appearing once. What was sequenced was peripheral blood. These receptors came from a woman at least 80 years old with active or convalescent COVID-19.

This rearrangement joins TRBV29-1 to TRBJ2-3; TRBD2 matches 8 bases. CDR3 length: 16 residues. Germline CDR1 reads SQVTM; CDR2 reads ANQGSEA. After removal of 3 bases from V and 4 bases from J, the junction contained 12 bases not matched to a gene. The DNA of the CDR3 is TGCAGCGTTGATAACGCCCCGGGACTAGGAGCAGATACGCAGTATTTT. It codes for CSVDNAPGLGADTQYF.

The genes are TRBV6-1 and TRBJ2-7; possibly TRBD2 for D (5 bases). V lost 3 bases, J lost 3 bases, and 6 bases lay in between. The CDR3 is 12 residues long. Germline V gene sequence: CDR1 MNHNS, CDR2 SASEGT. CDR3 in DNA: TGTGCCAGCAGTGAGACTATCTACGAGCAGTACTTC. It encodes CASSETIYEQYF.

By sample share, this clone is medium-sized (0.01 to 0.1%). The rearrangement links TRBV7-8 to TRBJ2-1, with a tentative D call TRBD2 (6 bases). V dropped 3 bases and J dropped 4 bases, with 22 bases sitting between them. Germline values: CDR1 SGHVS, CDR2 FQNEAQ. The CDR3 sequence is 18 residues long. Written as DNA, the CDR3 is TGTGCCAGCAGCTTGTACGACATAATGAGGGCGGGGTACAATGAGCAGTTCTTC. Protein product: CASSLYDIMRAGYNEQFF. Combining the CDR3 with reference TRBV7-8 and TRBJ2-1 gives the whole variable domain GAGVSQSPRYKVAKRGQDVALRCDPISGHVSLFWYQQALGQGPEFLTYFQNEAQLDKSGLPSDRFFAERPEGSVSTLKIQRTQQEDSAVYLCASSLYDIMRAGYNEQFFGPGTRLTVL.

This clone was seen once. CDR3 sequence reads: CASSAEGGGGQPQHF. In DNA, the CDR3 is TGTGCCAGCAGTGCAGAAGGGGGCGGTGGGCAGCCCCAGCATTTT. This chain connects TRBV2 to TRBJ1-5, with 7 bases that match TRBD1. The CDR3 runs 15 residues. CDR1 and CDR2 from the germline V gene are SNHLY and FYNNEI. V shed 4 bases and J 7 bases; nucleotides not matched to a gene: 10. The full variable domain, its missing parts supplied by reference TRBV2 and TRBJ1-5, is EPEVTQTPSHQVTQMGQEVILRCVPISNHLYFYWYRQILGQKVEFLVSFYNNEISEKSEIFDDQFSVERPDGSNFTLKIRSTKLEDSAMYFCASSAEGGGGQPQHFGDGTRLSIL.

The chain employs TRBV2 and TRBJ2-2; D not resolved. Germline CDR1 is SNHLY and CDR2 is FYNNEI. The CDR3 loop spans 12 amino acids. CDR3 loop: CATSPGSGELFF. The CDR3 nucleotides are TGTGCGACATCCCCTGGTAGCGGGGAGCTGTTTTTT.

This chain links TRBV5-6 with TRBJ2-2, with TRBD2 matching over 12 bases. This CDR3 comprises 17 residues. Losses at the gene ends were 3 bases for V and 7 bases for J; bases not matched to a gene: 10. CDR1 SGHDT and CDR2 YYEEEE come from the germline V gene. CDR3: CASSSQTSGSQVGELFF. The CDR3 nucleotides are TGTGCCAGCAGCTCCCAGACTAGCGGGAGTCAGGTCGGGGAGCTGTTTTTT.

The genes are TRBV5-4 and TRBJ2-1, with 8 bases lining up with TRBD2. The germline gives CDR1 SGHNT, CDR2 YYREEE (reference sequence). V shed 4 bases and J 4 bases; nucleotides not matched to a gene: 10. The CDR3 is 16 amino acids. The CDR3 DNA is TGTGCCAGCAGCGGTACCGGGAGGGCCTTTTACAATGAGCAGTTCTTC. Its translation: CASSGTGRAFYNEQFF.

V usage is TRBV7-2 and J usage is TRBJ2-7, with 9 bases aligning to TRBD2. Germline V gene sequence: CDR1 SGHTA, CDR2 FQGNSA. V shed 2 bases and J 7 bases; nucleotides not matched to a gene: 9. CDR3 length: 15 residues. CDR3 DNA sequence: TGTGCCAGCAGCTTACAGGCGGGAGGGCTAGGGGAGCAGTACTTC. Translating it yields CASSLQAGGLGEQYF.

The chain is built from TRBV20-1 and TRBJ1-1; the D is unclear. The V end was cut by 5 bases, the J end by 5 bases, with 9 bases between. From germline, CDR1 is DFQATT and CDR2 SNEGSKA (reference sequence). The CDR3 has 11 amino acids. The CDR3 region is CSALRRTEAFF. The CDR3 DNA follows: TGCAGTGCTCTAAGGAGGACTGAAGCTTTCTTT.

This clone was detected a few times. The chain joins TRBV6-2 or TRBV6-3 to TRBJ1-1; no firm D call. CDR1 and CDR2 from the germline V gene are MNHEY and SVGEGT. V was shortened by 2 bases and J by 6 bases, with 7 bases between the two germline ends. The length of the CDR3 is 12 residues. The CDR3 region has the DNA TGTGCCAGCAGTTACCTTCAGGCTGAAGCTTTCTTT. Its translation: CASSYLQAEAFF.

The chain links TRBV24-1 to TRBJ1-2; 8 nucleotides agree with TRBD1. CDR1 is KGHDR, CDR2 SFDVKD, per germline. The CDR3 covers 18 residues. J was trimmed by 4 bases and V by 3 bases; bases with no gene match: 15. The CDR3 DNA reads TGTGCCACCAGTGATCAAAAATTGACAGGGGCGCTCGGCTATGGCTACACCTTC. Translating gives CATSDQKLTGALGYGYTF.

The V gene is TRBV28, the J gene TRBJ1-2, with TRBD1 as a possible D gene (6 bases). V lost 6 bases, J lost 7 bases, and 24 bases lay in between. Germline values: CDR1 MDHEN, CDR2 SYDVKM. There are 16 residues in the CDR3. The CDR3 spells CASSPSNRGARLGYTF. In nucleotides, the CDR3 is TGTGCCAGCAGCCCCTCAAACCGGGGGGCGCGTCTTGGCTACACCTTC.

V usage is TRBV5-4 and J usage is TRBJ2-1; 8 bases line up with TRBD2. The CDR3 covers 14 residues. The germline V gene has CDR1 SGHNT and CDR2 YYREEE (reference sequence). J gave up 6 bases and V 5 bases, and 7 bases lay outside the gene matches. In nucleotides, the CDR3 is TGTGCCAGCAGTCAGCGGGAGAATCGCAATGAGCAGTTCTTC. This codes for CASSQRENRNEQFF.

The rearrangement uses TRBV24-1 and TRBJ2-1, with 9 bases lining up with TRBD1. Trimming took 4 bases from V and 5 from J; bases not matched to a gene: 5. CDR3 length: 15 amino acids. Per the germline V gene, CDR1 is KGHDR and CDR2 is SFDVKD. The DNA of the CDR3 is TGTGCCACCAGTGACCCTGGGACAGGGAACAATGAGCAGTTCTTC. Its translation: CATSDPGTGNNEQFF.

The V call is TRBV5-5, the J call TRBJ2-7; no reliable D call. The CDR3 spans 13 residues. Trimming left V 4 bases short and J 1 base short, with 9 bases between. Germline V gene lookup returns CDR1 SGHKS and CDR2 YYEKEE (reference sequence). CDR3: CASSLPTSYEQYF. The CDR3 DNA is TGTGCCAGCAGCCTACCCACTTCCTACGAGCAGTACTTC.